These 3 T cell receptor beta chains originate from one sample sequenced in a study of blood T cell repertoires in COVID-19. Some clones are missing from TCRdb's copy, which holds only in-frame ones; the method was immunoSEQ multiplex PCR. This table has about 170,000 clones, about 88% appearing once. Source material: peripheral blood. These receptors came from a man between 50 and 59 years old who had recovered from COVID-19.

The CDR3 sequence is CASSVGGTSSYEQYF. The CDR3 DNA reads as TGTGCCAGCAGCGTAGGCGGTACCTCCTCCTACGAGCAGTACTTC. The chain combines TRBV9 with TRBJ2-7; D is ambiguous. This CDR3 spans 15 amino acids. Germline V lookup: CDR1 SGDLS, CDR2 YYNGEE. V shed 0 bases and J shed 0 bases, with 10 bases lying between them. The variable domain in full, completed from reference TRBV9 and TRBJ2-7, reads DSGVTQTPKHLITATGQRVTLRCSPRSGDLSVYWYQQSLDQGLQFLIQYYNGEERAKGNILERFSAQQFPDLHSELNLSSLELGDSALYFCASSVGGTSSYEQYFGPGTRLTVT.

The chain is built from TRBV19 and TRBJ2-2; 11 positions match TRBD1. The V segment lost 6 bases and the J segment 5 bases; nucleotides outside the gene matches: 5. Germline assignment: CDR1 LNHDA and CDR2 SQIVND (reference sequence). The CDR3 consists of 15 residues. CDR3 nucleotides: TGTGCCAGTAGCACGGGACAGGGGGGAACCGGGGAGCTGTTTTTT. Amino acid sequence: CASSTGQGGTGELFF.

A single count supports this clone. The chain employs TRBV5-1 and TRBJ2-7; 8 nucleotides line up with TRBD1. The V segment lost 4 bases and the J segment 2 bases; nucleotides outside the gene matches: 8. This CDR3 has 15 residues. Germline V gene sequence: CDR1 SGHRS, CDR2 YFSETQ. The CDR3 coding sequence is TGCGCCAGCAGCCCGGGGACAGGTGTTGCCTACGAGCAGTACTTC. Its protein is CASSPGTGVAYEQYF. The full variable domain, in which reference TRBV5-1 and TRBJ2-7 provide the parts outside the CDR3, is KAGVTQTPRYLIKTRGQQVTLSCSPISGHRSVSWYQQTPGQGLQFLFEYFSETQRNKGNFPGRFSGRQFSNSRSEMNVSTLELGDSALYLCASSPGTGVAYEQYFGPGTRLTVT.